The next 17 T cell receptor beta chains were all read from a single sample in a study of cytomegalovirus exposure and HLA in healthy donors. Researchers ran the PCR with 60 Vbeta and 13 Jbeta primers. Only in-frame clones appear in the TCRdb table, and some are missing; sequencing was by immunoSEQ multiplex PCR. This table has approximately 22,000 clones, around 77% appearing once. The specimen was PBMCs. The receptors stem from a man between 60 and 75 years old in good health and CMV-seronegative.

The chain recombines TRBV19 with TRBJ2-3; 7 bases line up with TRBD1. CDR1 is LNHDA and CDR2 is SQIVND in the germline V gene (reference sequence). Trimming at V came to 8 bases and at J to 2 bases, leaving 4 bases not matched to a gene. The CDR3 consists of 13 residues. The CDR3 sequence: CASSGQHTDTQYF. CDR3 DNA sequence: TGTGCCAGTTCGGGACAGCACACAGATACGCAGTATTTT.

CDR3 residues: CASGTGLSSQPQHF. For the CDR3, the DNA is TGTGCCAGTGGAACAGGGCTATCTTCTCAGCCCCAGCATTTT. This chain links TRBV19 with TRBJ1-5; the D gene is possibly TRBD1 (6 bases). CDR1 is LNHDA and CDR2 is SQIVND in the germline V gene (reference sequence). The CDR3 runs 14 residues. V shed 8 bases and J shed 6 bases, with 17 bases lying between them.

The chain employs TRBV19 and TRBJ1-5; possibly TRBD1 for D (5 bases). Between the trimmed V and J ends, which lost 6 bases and 4 bases, there was a span of 13 bases. The germline V gene encodes CDR1 LNHDA and CDR2 SQIVND (reference sequence). The CDR3 is 14 residues long. The CDR3 is CASRDNQGNQPQHF. The CDR3 nucleotides are TGTGCCAGTAGGGACAATCAAGGGAATCAGCCCCAGCATTTT.

The rearrangement uses TRBV18 and TRBJ1-2, with D perhaps matching TRBD1 (5 bases). This CDR3 region has 14 residues. Deletions cut 3 bases from V and 3 bases from J, with 11 bases between. The germline V gene has CDR1 KGHSH and CDR2 LQKENI. CDR3 sequence: CASSPSGGDYGYTF. CDR3 DNA sequence: TGTGCCAGCTCACCCAGCGGGGGTGACTATGGCTACACCTTC.

The chain recombines TRBV13 with TRBJ2-7; no clear D. Between the trimmed V and J ends, which lost 1 base and 0 bases, there was a span of 7 bases. CDR1 PRHDT and CDR2 FYEKMQ come from the germline V gene (reference sequence). This CDR3 comprises 14 residues. The DNA of the CDR3 is TGTGCCAGCAGCTTAGCAGGATCCTCCTACGAGCAGTACTTC. Its protein is CASSLAGSSYEQYF.

In its sample, this clone was seen a few times. The CDR3 coding sequence is TGTGCCAGCGGTGGACAGGGAATTGAAGCTTTCTTT. This codes for CASGGQGIEAFF. The rearrangement joins TRBV6-1 to TRBJ1-1; 8 bases map to TRBD1. Trimming took 8 bases from V and 7 from J; bases not matched to a gene: 6. The CDR3 consists of 12 residues. In germline, CDR1 is MNHNS, CDR2 SASEGT.

For this clone: The missing conserved phenylalanine or tryptophan at the end of this CDR3 makes a read error likely. CDR3 nucleotides: TGTGCCAGCAGAAAGGGACAGGGTGACAATCAGCCCCAGCATTCT. It codes for CASRKGQGDNQPQHS. The chain uses TRBV6-5 and TRBJ1-5, with 9 bases fitting TRBD1. The CDR3 is 15 amino acids. Germline lookup yields CDR1 MNHEY and CDR2 SVGAGI. V trimming: 6 bases; J trimming: 3 bases; junction bases outside the gene matches: 6.

In this sample, this clone turned up a few times. The V call is TRBV6-6, the J call TRBJ2-3, with a tentative D call TRBD2 (5 bases). Germline V gives CDR1 MNHNY, CDR2 SVGAGI (reference sequence). The CDR3 runs to 13 residues. Trimming took 5 bases from V and 0 from J, leaving 6 bases between them. The CDR3 sequence: CASSRGSTDTQYF. Here the CDR3 DNA reads TGTGCCAGCAGTAGAGGGAGCACAGATACGCAGTATTTT.

This clone showed up just a few times. The V and J genes are TRBV4-3 and TRBJ1-3, with 7 nucleotides matching TRBD1. Per the germline V gene, CDR1 is LGHNA and CDR2 is YSLEER. The CDR3 contains 14 residues. After removal of 6 bases from V and 4 bases from J, the junction contained 6 bases not matched to a gene. The DNA of the CDR3 is TGCGCCAGCAGACCGCAGGGGGGAGGAAACACCATATATTTT. Its translation: CASRPQGGGNTIYF.

The V call is TRBV5-4, the J call TRBJ2-5, with D maybe TRBD1 (5 bases). V dropped 1 base and J dropped 9 bases, with 13 bases sitting between them. CDR1 is SGHNT and CDR2 is YYREEE in the germline V gene (reference sequence). The CDR3 length is 13 residues. The CDR3: CASSLRGFRPQYF. The CDR3 coding sequence is TGTGCCAGCAGCTTGAGGGGCTTCCGGCCCCAGTACTTC.

The rearrangement links TRBV28 to TRBJ2-3, with 9 bases that match TRBD2. V trimming: 6 bases; J trimming: 2 bases; junction bases outside the gene matches: 12. Germline V gives CDR1 MDHEN, CDR2 SYDVKM. The CDR3 sequence is 17 residues long. CDR3 sequence (DNA): TGTGCCAGCAGCCCTTTAGGCGGGAGGGGGCACACAGATACGCAGTATTTT. Protein product: CASSPLGGRGHTDTQYF.

This chain uses TRBV15 with TRBJ2-7, with a possible D match to TRBD2 (6 bases). The CDR3 extends over 16 amino acids. Germline CDR1 reads LNHNV; CDR2 reads YYDKDF (reference sequence). With 3 bases removed from V and 3 bases from J, the gap between germline ends came to 18 bases. The CDR3 coding sequence is TGTGCCACCAGCAGGCCCCTACTAGCAGGGCGCTACGAGCAGTACTTC. Encoded protein: CATSRPLLAGRYEQYF.

This chain links TRBV4-3 with TRBJ2-3; TRBD2 aligns across 9 bases. The germline CDR1 and CDR2 sequences are LGHNA and YSLEER. The CDR3 has 16 amino acids. Trimming took 0 bases from V and 4 from J; bases not matched to a gene: 5. This CDR3 reads CASSQDASGNADTQYF. The CDR3, as DNA: TGCGCCAGCAGCCAAGACGCTAGCGGGAACGCAGATACGCAGTATTTT.

This clone was observed a few times. This rearrangement joins TRBV19 to TRBJ2-7; TRBD1 aligns across 9 bases. The CDR3 has 19 amino acids. CDR1 is LNHDA and CDR2 is SQIVND in the germline V gene (reference sequence). With V trimmed by 3 bases and J by 0 bases, 15 bases remained unmatched. The DNA of the CDR3 is TGTGCCAGTAGTATTTCCCTCCTCGACGGGACAGGGAGCTCCTACGAGCAGTACTTC. This sequence encodes CASSISLLDGTGSSYEQYF.

The chain couples TRBV30 to TRBJ1-2, with 7 bases fitting TRBD1. The CDR3 extends over 16 amino acids. V trimming: 3 bases; J trimming: 3 bases; junction bases outside the gene matches: 13. The germline V gene encodes CDR1 GTSNPN and CDR2 SVGIG (reference sequence). The CDR3, as DNA: TGTGCCTGGAGACGCCCCGACAGGGCTGGGGACTATGGCTACACCTTC. This gives the protein CAWRRPDRAGDYGYTF. The variable domain in full, completed from reference TRBV30 and TRBJ1-2, reads SQTIHQWPATLVQPVGSPLSLECTVEGTSNPNLYWYRQAAGRGLQLLFYSVGIGQISSEVPQNLSASRPQDRQFILSSKKLLLSDSGFYLCAWRRPDRAGDYGYTFGSGTRLTVV.

This chain joins TRBV5-1 and TRBJ2-5, with TRBD1 identical over 10 bases. The CDR3 covers 16 residues. Germline loops: CDR1 SGHRS, CDR2 YFSETQ. Trimming took 4 bases from V and 5 from J; bases not matched to a gene: 11. CDR3 nucleotide sequence: TGCGCCAGCAGCGCCTCAATGGGACAGGGGAGGGAGACCCAGTACTTC. Amino acids: CASSASMGQGRETQYF.

The rearrangement links TRBV6-1 to TRBJ1-6; 7 bases map to TRBD1. The CDR3 spans 15 residues. V dropped 6 bases and J dropped 5; count of bases not matched to a gene: 7. Germline lookup yields CDR1 MNHNS and CDR2 SASEGT. CDR3 amino acids: CASRTGTVDNSPLHF. The DNA for the CDR3 is TGTGCCAGCAGAACCGGGACAGTGGATAATTCACCCCTCCACTTT.